Presented here are 28 T cell receptor beta chains from one specimen sequenced in a study of vaccination effects on CD4 cells after COVID-19. In the ViraFEST assay, antigen-specific CD4+ clonotypes were identified by expansion after peptide-pool stimulation. The culture ran for 10 days, and then CD4+ T cells were isolated. This individual tested PCR-positive for SARS-CoV-2 infection between March and December 2020. No cognate antigen is known for these TCRs. TCRdb keeps only in-frame clones here, not all; method: immunoSEQ multiplex PCR. This sample has around 75,000 clones; about 69% occur once, and the top ten carry around 5%. The specimen was CD4+ T cells from PBMCs cultured with HIV peptides, collected before COVID-19 vaccination. Subset meaning: HIV-1 Nef peptide pool negative control/reference culture. All receptors derive from a human donor who had a prior SARS-CoV-2 infection.

The chain has TRBV5-1 and TRBJ2-2, with 8 bases fitting TRBD1. The CDR3 is made up of 15 amino acids. CDR1 is SGHRS, CDR2 YFSETQ, per germline. V dropped 0 bases and J dropped 4; count of bases not matched to a gene: 2. The CDR3: CASSLVTGGTGELFF. In DNA, the CDR3 is TGCGCCAGCAGCTTGGTAACAGGGGGCACCGGGGAGCTGTTTTTT.

In this sample, this clone turned up a few times. The genes are TRBV18 and TRBJ2-7; D possibly uses TRBD1 or TRBD2 (5 bases each). This CDR3 contains 14 residues. V lost 6 bases to trimming and J lost 1 base, with 13 bases between them. Germline lookup yields CDR1 KGHSH and CDR2 LQKENI. The chain's CDR3 is CASSPGTASYEQYF. The CDR3 DNA sequence: TGTGCCAGCTCGCCCGGGACCGCATCCTACGAGCAGTACTTC.

The V gene is TRBV12-3 or TRBV12-4, the J gene TRBJ2-1, with TRBD2 matching over 7 bases. The CDR3 spans 13 residues. Losses at the gene ends were 3 bases for V and 7 bases for J; bases not matched to a gene: 3. This CDR3 is CASSFRGDNEQFF. The DNA for the CDR3 is TGTGCCAGCAGTTTCCGGGGGGATAATGAGCAGTTCTTC.

In this sample, this clone turned up once. This sequence joins TRBV6-5 and TRBJ2-5; possibly TRBD2 for D (5 bases). CDR3 length: 13 residues. V gave up 4 bases and J gave up 5 bases, with 11 bases separating them. Germline CDR1 reads MNHEY; CDR2 reads SVGAGI. The CDR3 bases are TGTGCCAGCAGTTGGTCGGGGAAGGAGACCCAGTACTTC. Encoded protein: CASSWSGKETQYF.

V and J are TRBV9 and TRBJ2-2; D call uncertain. Looked up from germline, CDR1 is SGDLS and CDR2 is YYNGEE. V lost 4 bases and J 0 bases, leaving 10 bases between the germline ends. The CDR3 loop spans 15 amino acids. In DNA form, the CDR3 reads TGTGCCAGCAGCCCCCTGGGGTCGAACACCGGGGAGCTGTTTTTT. Translating gives CASSPLGSNTGELFF.

The rearrangement joins TRBV6-5 to TRBJ2-7, with D perhaps TRBD2 (5 bases). Germline-derived CDR1 and CDR2 are MNHEY and SVGAGI. Trimming stripped 5 bases from V and 0 bases from J, with 14 bases between. The CDR3 has 15 amino acids. CDR3 bases: TGTGCCAGCAGTCCCGGGTGGGCGGGCTCCTACGAGCAGTACTTC. Its protein is CASSPGWAGSYEQYF.

This clone appeared a few times. The V gene is TRBV12-3 or TRBV12-4, the J gene TRBJ1-2, with D uncertain. V gave up 10 bases and J gave up 2 bases, with 14 bases separating them. The length of the CDR3 is 13 residues. The CDR3 DNA reads TGTGCCACGAAGTCCCGGGTCAACTATGGCTACACCTTC. Residues: CATKSRVNYGYTF.

The chain recombines TRBV5-1 with TRBJ1-6; no firm D call. Germline-derived CDR1 and CDR2 are SGHRS and YFSETQ. The CDR3 totals 14 residues. With 0 bases removed from V and 7 bases from J, the gap between germline ends came to 8 bases. DNA of the CDR3: TGCGCCAGCAGCTTGGACACTTCAAATTCACCCCTCCACTTT. Its translation is CASSLDTSNSPLHF.

This sequence joins TRBV19 and TRBJ1-4; D uncertain. Germline V lookup: CDR1 LNHDA, CDR2 SQIVND (reference sequence). V lost 8 bases, J lost 4 bases, and 8 bases lay in between. The CDR3 loop spans 12 amino acids. The CDR3 coding sequence is TGTGCCAGTTGGGCGGGTAATGAAAAACTGTTTTTT. The encoded protein is CASWAGNEKLFF.

Remarks on this clone: Other DNA sequences in this sample translate to the same CDR3. CDR3 residues: CASSFDGNTEAFF. The CDR3 DNA reads TGCGCCAGCAGCTTCGACGGGAACACTGAAGCTTTCTTT. The rearrangement links TRBV5-1 to TRBJ1-1; D gene unclear. V dropped 2 bases and J dropped 1 base, with 6 bases sitting between them. The germline V gene has CDR1 SGHRS and CDR2 YFSETQ. The CDR3 consists of 13 residues.

This clone appeared many times. The chain is built from TRBV20-1 and TRBJ2-7; 10 nucleotides agree with TRBD2. Germline CDR1 DFQATT, CDR2 SNEGSKA (reference sequence). After removal of 3 bases from V and 6 bases from J, the junction contained 8 bases not matched to a gene. The length of the CDR3 is 14 residues. DNA for the CDR3: TGCAGTGCTAGTCTTCTAGCGGGAGTCGGCGAGCAGTACTTC. Protein product: CSASLLAGVGEQYF.

CDR3 DNA sequence: TGCAGCGTTCGCACCACGTCAGGCGGGGAGCTGTTTTTT. Protein sequence: CSVRTTSGGELFF. This sequence joins TRBV29-1 and TRBJ2-2, with no clear D. Trimming shortened V by 5 bases and J by 7 bases, and 14 bases separated the two germline ends. The germline CDR1 and CDR2 sequences are SQVTM and ANQGSEA. There are 13 residues in the CDR3.

The V and J genes are TRBV24-1 and TRBJ2-7, with D possibly called TRBD1 or TRBD2 (5 bases each). V lost 0 bases and J 5 bases, leaving 19 bases between the germline ends. The CDR3 has 17 amino acids. Germline V gene lookup returns CDR1 KGHDR and CDR2 SFDVKD. The CDR3 coding sequence is TGTGCCACCAGTGATTTGCGGAACCAGGCAGGGACGGACGAGCAGTACTTC. This encodes CATSDLRNQAGTDEQYF.

This clone was seen a handful of times. CDR3 sequence: CASSLEGTTIQYF. The DNA of the CDR3 is TGTGCCAGCAGCTTAGAGGGGACTACCATTCAGTACTTC. The chain carries TRBV11-3 and TRBJ2-4; 7 bases fit TRBD2. Trimming took 0 bases from V and 9 from J; bases not matched to a gene: 2. Germline CDR1 SGHNT, CDR2 YENEEA. The CDR3 covers 13 residues.

The chain couples TRBV20-1 to TRBJ2-5; no reliable D call. The CDR3 loop spans 13 amino acids. Trimming took 3 bases from V and 0 from J, leaving 8 bases between them. In germline, CDR1 is DFQATT, CDR2 SNEGSKA (reference sequence). The CDR3 region is CSASATYQETQYF. The CDR3 bases are TGCAGTGCTAGTGCCACGTACCAAGAGACCCAGTACTTC.

V is TRBV3-1 (or the pseudogene TRBV3-2) and J is TRBJ1-3; 7 positions agree with TRBD1. The ends lost 2 bases at V and 2 bases at J; junction bases unmatched: 3. The V gene's germline CDR1 is LGHDT and CDR2 YNNKEL (reference sequence). This CDR3 has 15 residues. CDR3 bases: TGTGCCAGCAGCCAACACGGGACAGCTGGAAACACCATATATTTT. This gives the protein CASSQHGTAGNTIYF.

This sequence joins TRBV7-9 and TRBJ1-4; D is unclear. The germline V gene has CDR1 SEHNR and CDR2 FQNEAQ (reference sequence). This CDR3 region has 13 residues. Trimming removed 0 bases from V and 7 bases from J, with 6 bases in between. The CDR3 DNA reads TGTGCCAGCAGCTTAGCGATGGGTGAAAAACTGTTTTTT. Amino acids: CASSLAMGEKLFF.

The CDR3: CASSTPGERENTEAFF. In nucleotides, the CDR3 is TGTGCCAGCAGCACGCCAGGGGAGAGAGAGAACACTGAAGCTTTCTTT. V and J are TRBV21-1 and TRBJ1-1; TRBD1 is the table's D call and was not checked against the DNA. TRBV21-1 corresponds to a pseudogene. The CDR3 runs to 16 residues.

This rearrangement joins TRBV20-1 to TRBJ2-1; D is possibly TRBD1 (5 bases). Trimming left V 2 bases short and J 6 bases short, with 5 bases between. The CDR3 is 11 residues long. Germline CDR1 reads DFQATT; CDR2 reads SNEGSKA (reference sequence). CDR3 amino acids: CSARRGNEQFF. The CDR3 DNA is TGCAGTGCTAGAAGGGGCAATGAGCAGTTCTTC.

The chain couples TRBV9 to TRBJ2-2; D is unclear. This CDR3 has 15 residues. Germline loops: CDR1 SGDLS, CDR2 YYNGEE. The V end was cut by 0 bases, the J end by 7 bases, with 13 bases between. Here the CDR3 DNA reads TGTGCCAGCAGCGTAGGTCGCTCAGACGTCGGGGAGCTGTTTTTT. Its translation is CASSVGRSDVGELFF.

The genes are TRBV11-2 and TRBJ1-2, with D unresolved. The V and J ends lost 4 bases and 3 bases respectively, with 15 bases between them. Germline CDR1 and CDR2: SGHAT and FQNNGV. The CDR3 runs 15 residues. CDR3 coding DNA: TGTGCCAGCAGCTCAATCGGACGGACTCACTATGGCTACACCTTC. Its protein product is CASSSIGRTHYGYTF.

The sample holds a few counts of this clone. The V and J genes are TRBV6-1 and TRBJ2-1; 8 positions agree with TRBD2. Per germline, CDR1 MNHNS and CDR2 SASEGT. The CDR3 is made up of 17 amino acids. Germline trimming cut 2 bases from V and 0 bases from J; bases unmatched to any gene: 6. The CDR3 sequence is CASSEQGGGSSYNEQFF. The CDR3 region has the DNA TGTGCCAGCAGTGAACAGGGCGGGGGGAGCTCCTACAATGAGCAGTTCTTC.

This rearrangement joins TRBV7-9 to TRBJ2-1; 12 positions agree with TRBD2. The V and J ends lost 3 bases and 7 bases, in that order; junction bases with no gene match: 4. The germline V gene encodes CDR1 SEHNR and CDR2 FQNEAQ (reference sequence). The CDR3 covers 15 residues. CDR3 DNA sequence: TGTGCCAGCAGCTTTCTTCTAGCGGGAGGGAATGAGCAGTTCTTC. Translated, it gives CASSFLLAGGNEQFF.

The CDR3 spells CASSYVWQKETQYF. In nucleotides, the CDR3 is TGTGCCAGCAGTTACGTGTGGCAGAAAGAGACCCAGTACTTC. This chain joins TRBV6-5 and TRBJ2-5; D is unclear. Per the germline V gene, CDR1 is MNHEY and CDR2 is SVGAGI. CDR3 length equals 14 residues. Trimming left V 2 bases short and J 3 bases short, with 10 bases between.

The chain employs TRBV7-8 and TRBJ2-5; no firm D call. Trimming pared 1 base from V and 2 bases from J, leaving 5 bases between. Per the germline V gene, CDR1 is SGHVS and CDR2 is FQNEAQ. This CDR3 is built from 13 residues. The CDR3, as DNA: TGTGCCAGCAGCTTAGGTCTGCAAGAGACCCAGTACTTC. The encoded protein is CASSLGLQETQYF. Combining the CDR3 with reference TRBV7-8 and TRBJ2-5 gives the whole variable domain GAGVSQSPRYKVAKRGQDVALRCDPISGHVSLFWYQQALGQGPEFLTYFQNEAQLDKSGLPSDRFFAERPEGSVSTLKIQRTQQEDSAVYLCASSLGLQETQYFGPGTRLLVL.

This clone was picked up a small number of times. This sequence joins TRBV7-9 and TRBJ2-3; weak D call: TRBD2 (5 bases). This CDR3 has 14 amino acids. Germline CDR1 is SEHNR and CDR2 is FQNEAQ (reference sequence). V lost 5 bases, J lost 3 bases, and 12 bases lay in between. CDR3 protein: CASSGLMATDTQYF. As DNA, the CDR3 is TGTGCCAGCAGCGGACTGATGGCGACAGATACGCAGTATTTT.

The V gene is TRBV5-6, the J gene TRBJ2-7, with D perhaps TRBD1 or TRBD2 (6 bases each). The CDR3 sequence is 17 residues long. Germline values: CDR1 SGHDT, CDR2 YYEEEE. V lost 0 bases and J lost 2, with 18 bases in between. In DNA form, the CDR3 reads TGTGCCAGCAGCTTGGGGGGGGCCTTTTCACCTACCTACGAGCAGTACTTC. This codes for CASSLGGAFSPTYEQYF.

The chain recombines TRBV27 with TRBJ2-3; TRBD2 aligns across 9 bases. Germline assignment: CDR1 MNHEY and CDR2 SMNVEV (reference sequence). This CDR3 is built from 16 residues. V was pared by 6 bases and J by 0 bases, with 7 bases of the junction left unmatched. CDR3: CASSRAGGLSTDTQYF. CDR3 nucleotide sequence: TGTGCCAGCAGCCGTGCGGGGGGGCTCAGCACAGATACGCAGTATTTT.